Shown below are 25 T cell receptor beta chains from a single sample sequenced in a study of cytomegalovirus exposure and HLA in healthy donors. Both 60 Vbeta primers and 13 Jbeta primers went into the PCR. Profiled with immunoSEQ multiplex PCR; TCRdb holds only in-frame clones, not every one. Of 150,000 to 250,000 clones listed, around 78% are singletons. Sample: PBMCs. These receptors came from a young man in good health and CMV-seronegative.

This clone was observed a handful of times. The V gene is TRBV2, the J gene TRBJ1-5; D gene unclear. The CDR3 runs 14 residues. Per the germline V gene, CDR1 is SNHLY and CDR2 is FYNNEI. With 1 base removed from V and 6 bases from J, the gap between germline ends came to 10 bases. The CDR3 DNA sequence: TGTGCCAGCAGTGAAGAGGGAGCAGGTCAGCCCCAGCATTTT. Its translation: CASSEEGAGQPQHF.

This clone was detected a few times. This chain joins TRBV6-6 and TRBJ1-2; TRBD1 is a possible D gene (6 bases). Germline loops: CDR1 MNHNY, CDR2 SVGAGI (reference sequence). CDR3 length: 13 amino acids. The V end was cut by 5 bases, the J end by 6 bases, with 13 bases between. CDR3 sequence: CASSPQGFDGYTF. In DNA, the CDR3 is TGTGCCAGCAGTCCACAGGGATTCGATGGCTACACCTTC.

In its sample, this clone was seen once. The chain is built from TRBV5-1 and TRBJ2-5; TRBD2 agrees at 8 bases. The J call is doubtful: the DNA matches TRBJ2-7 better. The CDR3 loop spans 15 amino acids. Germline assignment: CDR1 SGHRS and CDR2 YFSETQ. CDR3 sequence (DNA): TGCGCCAGCAGCTTGACAGCGGGAGATTTCTACGAGCAGTACTTC. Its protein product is CASSLTAGDFYEQYF.

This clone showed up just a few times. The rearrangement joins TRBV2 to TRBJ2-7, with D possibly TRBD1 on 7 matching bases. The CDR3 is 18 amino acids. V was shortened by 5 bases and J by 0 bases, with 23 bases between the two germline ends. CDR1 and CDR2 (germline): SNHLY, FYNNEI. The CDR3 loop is CASSLEGAASQLSYEQYF. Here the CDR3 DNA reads TGTGCCAGCAGTCTGGAGGGGGCCGCTTCCCAACTCTCCTACGAGCAGTACTTC.

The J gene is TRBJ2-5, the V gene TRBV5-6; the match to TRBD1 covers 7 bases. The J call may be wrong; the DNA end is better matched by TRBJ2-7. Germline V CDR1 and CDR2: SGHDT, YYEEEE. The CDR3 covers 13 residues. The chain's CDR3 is CASNSRGPYEQYF. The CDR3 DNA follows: TGTGCCAGCAATTCTAGGGGGCCCTACGAGCAGTACTTC.

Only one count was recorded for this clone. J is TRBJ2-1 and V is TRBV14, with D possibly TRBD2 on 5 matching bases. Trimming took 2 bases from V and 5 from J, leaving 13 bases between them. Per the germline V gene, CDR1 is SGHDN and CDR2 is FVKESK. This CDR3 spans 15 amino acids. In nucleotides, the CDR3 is TGTGCCAGCAGCCAACCTAGCTCCGGTCACAATGAGCAGTTCTTC. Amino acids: CASSQPSSGHNEQFF. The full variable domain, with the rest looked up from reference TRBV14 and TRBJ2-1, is EAGVTQFPSHSVIEKGQTVTLRCDPISGHDNLYWYRRVMGKEIKFLLHFVKESKQDESGMPNNRFLAERTGGTYSTLKVQPAELEDSGVYFCASSQPSSGHNEQFFGPGTRLTVL.

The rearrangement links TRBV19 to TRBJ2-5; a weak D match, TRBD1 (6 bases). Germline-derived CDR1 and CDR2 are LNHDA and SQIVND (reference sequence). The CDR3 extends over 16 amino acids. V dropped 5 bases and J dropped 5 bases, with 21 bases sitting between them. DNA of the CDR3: TGTGCCAGTAGTGACAGGCGTGCAACTTCCCCGGAGACCCAGTACTTC. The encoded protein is CASSDRRATSPETQYF.

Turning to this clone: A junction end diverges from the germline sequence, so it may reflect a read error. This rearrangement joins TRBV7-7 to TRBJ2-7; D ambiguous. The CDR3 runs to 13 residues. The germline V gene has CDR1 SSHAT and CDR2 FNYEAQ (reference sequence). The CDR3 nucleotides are TGTGCTAGCAGCGCTGACTTGGACTACGAGCAGTACTTC. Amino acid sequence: CASSADLDYEQYF.

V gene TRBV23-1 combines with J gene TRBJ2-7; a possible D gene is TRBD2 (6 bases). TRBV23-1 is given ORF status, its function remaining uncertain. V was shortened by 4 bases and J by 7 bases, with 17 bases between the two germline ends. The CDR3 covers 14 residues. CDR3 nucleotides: TGCGCCAGCAGTCCCCGATGGAGGGCAGGGGAGCAGTACTTC. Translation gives CASSPRWRAGEQYF.

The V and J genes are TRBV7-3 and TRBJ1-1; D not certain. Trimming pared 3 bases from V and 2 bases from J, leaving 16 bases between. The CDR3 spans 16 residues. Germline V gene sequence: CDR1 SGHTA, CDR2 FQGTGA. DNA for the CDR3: TGTGCCAGCAGCTTCCCCACGGACTTAATTAACACTGAAGCTTTCTTT. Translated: CASSFPTDLINTEAFF.

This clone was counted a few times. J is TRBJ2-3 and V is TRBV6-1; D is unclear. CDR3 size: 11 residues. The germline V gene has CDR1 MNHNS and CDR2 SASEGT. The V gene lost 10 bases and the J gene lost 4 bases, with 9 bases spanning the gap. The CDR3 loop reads CATRRADTQYF. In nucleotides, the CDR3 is TGTGCCACCCGCCGCGCAGATACGCAGTATTTT.

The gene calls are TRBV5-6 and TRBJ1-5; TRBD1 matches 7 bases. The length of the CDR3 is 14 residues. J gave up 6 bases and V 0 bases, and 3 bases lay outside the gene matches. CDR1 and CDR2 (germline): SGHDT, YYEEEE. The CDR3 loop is CASSLGQGPQPQHF. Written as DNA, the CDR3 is TGTGCCAGCAGCTTGGGACAGGGCCCTCAGCCCCAGCATTTT.

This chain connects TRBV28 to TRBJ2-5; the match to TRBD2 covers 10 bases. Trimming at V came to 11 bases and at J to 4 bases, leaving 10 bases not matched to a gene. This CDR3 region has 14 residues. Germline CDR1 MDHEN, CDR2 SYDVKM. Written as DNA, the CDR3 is TGTGCCGGTCTAGCGGGAGAGGAGTTAGAGACCCAGTACTTC. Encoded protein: CAGLAGEELETQYF.

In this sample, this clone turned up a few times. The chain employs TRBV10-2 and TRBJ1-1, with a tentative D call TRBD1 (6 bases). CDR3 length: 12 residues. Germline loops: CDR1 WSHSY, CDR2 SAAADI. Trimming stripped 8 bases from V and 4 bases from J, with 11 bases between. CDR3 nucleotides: TGCGCCAGCCAGGGGAGGGGCACTGAAGCTTTCTTT. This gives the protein CASQGRGTEAFF.

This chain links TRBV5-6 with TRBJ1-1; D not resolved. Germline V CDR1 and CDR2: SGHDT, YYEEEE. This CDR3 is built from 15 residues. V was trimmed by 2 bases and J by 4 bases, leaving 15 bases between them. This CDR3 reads CASSFRGGWGTEAFF. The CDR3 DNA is TGTGCCAGCAGCTTTCGCGGAGGCTGGGGCACTGAAGCTTTCTTT.

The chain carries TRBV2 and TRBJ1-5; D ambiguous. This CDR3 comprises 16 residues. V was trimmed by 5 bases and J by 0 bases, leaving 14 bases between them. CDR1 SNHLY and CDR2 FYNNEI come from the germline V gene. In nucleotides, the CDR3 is TGTGCCAGCAGTCCCACCCTAACAGATAGCAATCAGCCCCAGCATTTT. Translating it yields CASSPTLTDSNQPQHF.

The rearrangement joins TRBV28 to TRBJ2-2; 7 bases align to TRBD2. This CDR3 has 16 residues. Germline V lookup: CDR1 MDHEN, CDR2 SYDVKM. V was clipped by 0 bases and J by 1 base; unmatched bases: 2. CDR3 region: CASSLWGGRNTGELFF. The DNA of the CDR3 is TGTGCCAGCAGTTTATGGGGCGGGAGGAACACCGGGGAGCTGTTTTTT.

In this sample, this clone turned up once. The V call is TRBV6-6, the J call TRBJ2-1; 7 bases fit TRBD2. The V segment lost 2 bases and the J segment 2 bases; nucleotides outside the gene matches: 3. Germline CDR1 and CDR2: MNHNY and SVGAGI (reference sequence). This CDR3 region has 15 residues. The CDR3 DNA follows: TGTGCCAGCAGTTACGGGGGAGGGGCCTACAATGAGCAGTTCTTC. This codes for CASSYGGGAYNEQFF.

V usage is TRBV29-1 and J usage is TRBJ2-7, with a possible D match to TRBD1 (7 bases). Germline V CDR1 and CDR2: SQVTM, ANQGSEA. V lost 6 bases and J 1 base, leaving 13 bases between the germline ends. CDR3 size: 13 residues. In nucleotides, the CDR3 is TGCAGCGTGGCGACAGGGACTTCCTACGAGCAGTACTTC. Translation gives CSVATGTSYEQYF.

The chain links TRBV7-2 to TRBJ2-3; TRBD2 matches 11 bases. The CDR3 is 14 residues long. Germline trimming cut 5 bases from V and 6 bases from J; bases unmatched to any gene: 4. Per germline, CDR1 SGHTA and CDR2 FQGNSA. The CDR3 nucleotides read TGTGCCAGCAGCATACTAGCGGGAGCCGATACGCAGTATTTT. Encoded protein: CASSILAGADTQYF.

Here the CDR3 DNA reads TGTGCCAGCAGAGCGACCGGGACAGAGAATCAGCCCCAGCATTTT. Amino acids: CASRATGTENQPQHF. V gene TRBV2 combines with J gene TRBJ1-5; 7 bases match TRBD1. This CDR3 contains 15 residues. The junction had 9 bases not matched to a gene; V was cut back by 6 bases and J by 4 bases. CDR1 and CDR2 (germline): SNHLY, FYNNEI.

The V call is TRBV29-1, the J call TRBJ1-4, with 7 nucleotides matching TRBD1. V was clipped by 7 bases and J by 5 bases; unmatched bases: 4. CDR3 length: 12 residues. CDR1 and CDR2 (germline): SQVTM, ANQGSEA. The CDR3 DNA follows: TGCAGCGCAACACAGGGGAATGAAAAACTGTTTTTT. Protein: CSATQGNEKLFF.

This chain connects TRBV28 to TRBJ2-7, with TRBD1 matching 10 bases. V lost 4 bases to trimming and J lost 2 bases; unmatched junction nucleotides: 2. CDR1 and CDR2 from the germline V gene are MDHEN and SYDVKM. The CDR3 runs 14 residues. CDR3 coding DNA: TGTGCCAGCAGTTCGGGACAGGGGCCCTACGAGCAGTACTTC. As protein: CASSSGQGPYEQYF.

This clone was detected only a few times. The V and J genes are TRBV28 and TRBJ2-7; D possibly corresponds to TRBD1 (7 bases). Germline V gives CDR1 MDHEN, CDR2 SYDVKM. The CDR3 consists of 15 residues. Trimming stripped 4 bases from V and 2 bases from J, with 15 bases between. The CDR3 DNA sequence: TGTGCCAGCAGTTCTCCGCGGGACAGTCCCTACGAGCAGTACTTC. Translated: CASSSPRDSPYEQYF.

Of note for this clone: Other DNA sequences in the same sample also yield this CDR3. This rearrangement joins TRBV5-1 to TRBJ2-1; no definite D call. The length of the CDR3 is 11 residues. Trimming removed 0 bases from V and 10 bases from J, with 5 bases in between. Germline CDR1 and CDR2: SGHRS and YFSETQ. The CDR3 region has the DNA TGCGCCAGCAGCTTGGTTGGCGAGCAGTTCTTC. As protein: CASSLVGEQFF.